This TCR beta chain derives from a study of T cell changes during pregnancy in multiple sclerosis. Profiled with immunoSEQ multiplex PCR; TCRdb holds only in-frame clones, not every one. The table includes over 55,000 clones, roughly 89% detected once. From germline, CDR1 is SQVTM and CDR2 ANQGSEA. Deletions cut 4 bases from V and 5 bases from J, with 11 bases between. This CDR3 has 12 amino acids. Specimen: peripheral blood from another person, used as feeder cells. The chain uses TRBV29-1 and TRBJ1-1, with D possibly being TRBD1 (6 bases). The receptor's source is a human donor whose cells served as feeder cells for cultures in a pregnancy study. CDR3 residues: CSVVRRGTEAFF. Written as DNA, the CDR3 is TGCAGCGTTGTTAGAAGGGGGACTGAAGCTTTCTTT.